Below, 17 T cell receptor beta chains from the same sample are listed, as sequenced in a study of blood T cell repertoires in COVID-19. Clones were sequenced by immunoSEQ multiplex PCR, and TCRdb holds only the in-frame ones, with some missing. The sample has roughly 75,000 clones, around nine tenths seen once. The sample comprised peripheral blood. These receptors originate from a human donor in a cohort sampled during active COVID-19.

DNA for the CDR3: TGTGCCAGCAGTTACTCGCCTGGGACAGGCCTCTATGGCTACACCTTC. Translation gives CASSYSPGTGLYGYTF. The chain couples TRBV6-5 to TRBJ1-2, with 8 bases fitting TRBD1. CDR3 length: 16 residues. The V and J ends lost 0 bases and 4 bases, in that order; junction bases with no gene match: 7. Germline V gives CDR1 MNHEY, CDR2 SVGAGI.

The CDR3 is CASGKEFYEQYF. As DNA, the CDR3 is TGTGCCAGCGGTAAGGAGTTCTACGAGCAGTACTTC. This chain uses TRBV6-6 with TRBJ2-7; D is ambiguous. CDR1 and CDR2 (germline): MNHNY, SVGAGI (reference sequence). The CDR3 runs to 12 residues. V lost 8 bases and J lost 3, with 11 bases in between.

This clone was recorded once. The chain recombines TRBV5-5 with TRBJ1-1; 11 bases align to TRBD1. Trimming at V came to 4 bases and at J to 0 bases, leaving 5 bases not matched to a gene. The CDR3 runs to 16 residues. Germline CDR1 SGHKS, CDR2 YYEKEE (reference sequence). CDR3 loop: CASSTRDRGMNTEAFF. In DNA, the CDR3 is TGTGCCAGCAGCACCAGGGACAGGGGGATGAACACTGAAGCTTTCTTT.

The chain is built from TRBV27 and TRBJ1-6, with unresolved D. In germline, CDR1 is MNHEY, CDR2 SMNVEV (reference sequence). V shed 7 bases and J shed 0 bases, with 13 bases lying between them. This CDR3 comprises 16 residues. CDR3 coding DNA: TGTGCCAGCAAAGACACGTTAAGCTCCTATAATTCACCCCTCCACTTT. Translation: CASKDTLSSYNSPLHF.

CDR3 in amino acids: CASSPTGVAGYTF. As DNA, the CDR3 is TGTGCCAGCAGTCCCACAGGAGTAGCTGGCTACACCTTC. The chain joins TRBV12-3 or TRBV12-4 to TRBJ1-2, with D possibly being TRBD1 (5 bases). The CDR3 runs 13 residues. V lost 5 bases to trimming and J lost 7 bases, with 14 bases between them.

The sample holds a few counts of this clone. The chain is built from TRBV4-1 and TRBJ1-5; tentatively, D is TRBD1 (5 bases). The CDR3 totals 14 residues. Trimming left V 0 bases short and J 5 bases short, with 8 bases between. Germline CDR1 and CDR2: MGHRA and YSYEKL. CDR3 sequence reads: CASSQDGGDQPQHF. CDR3 nucleotide sequence: TGCGCCAGCAGCCAAGATGGGGGGGATCAGCCCCAGCATTTT.

The gene calls are TRBV7-9 and TRBJ1-2; 7 nucleotides align to TRBD1. The CDR3 runs to 16 residues. Trimming took 5 bases from V and 5 from J; bases not matched to a gene: 14. Germline CDR1 SEHNR, CDR2 FQNEAQ (reference sequence). In DNA, the CDR3 is TGTGCCAGCAGCCCCCTCGGGACAGTGAGTTCTTATGGCTACACCTTC. Protein: CASSPLGTVSSYGYTF. Together with reference TRBV7-9 and TRBJ1-2, the CDR3 gives the full variable domain: DTGVSQNPRHKITKRGQNVTFRCDPISEHNRLYWYRQTLGQGPEFLTYFQNEAQLEKSRLLSDRFSAERPKGSFSTLEIQRTEQGDSAMYLCASSPLGTVSSYGYTFGSGTRLTVV.

The rearrangement links TRBV7-9 to TRBJ2-3, with 8 nucleotides matching TRBD1. Germline CDR1 is SEHNR and CDR2 is FQNEAQ (reference sequence). The CDR3 loop spans 15 amino acids. J lost 1 base, V lost 2 bases, and 2 bases had no gene match. Written as DNA, the CDR3 is TGTGCCAGCAGCTTAAAGGACAGGGGCACAGATACGCAGTATTTT. Protein sequence: CASSLKDRGTDTQYF. The complete variable domain, with remaining parts taken from reference TRBV7-9 and TRBJ2-3, reads DTGVSQNPRHKITKRGQNVTFRCDPISEHNRLYWYRQTLGQGPEFLTYFQNEAQLEKSRLLSDRFSAERPKGSFSTLEIQRTEQGDSAMYLCASSLKDRGTDTQYFGPGTRLTVL.

The J gene is TRBJ2-7, the V gene TRBV28; D not resolved. In germline, CDR1 is MDHEN, CDR2 SYDVKM. Trimming pared 2 bases from V and 4 bases from J, leaving 6 bases between. The CDR3 consists of 12 residues. Here the CDR3 reads CASSLRVYEQYF. In nucleotides, the CDR3 is TGTGCCAGCAGTTTACGGGTGTACGAGCAGTACTTC.

The rearrangement links TRBV28 to TRBJ1-2; a possible D gene is TRBD1 (5 bases). From germline, CDR1 is MDHEN and CDR2 SYDVKM. The CDR3 length is 15 residues. V was clipped by 2 bases and J by 7 bases, with 17 bases between them. The CDR3 reads CASSLAPIQGIGYTF. The CDR3, as DNA: TGTGCCAGCAGTTTAGCTCCCATTCAGGGAATTGGCTACACCTTC.

The chain links TRBV5-1 to TRBJ1-2; 7 bases are a match to TRBD1. Germline V lookup: CDR1 SGHRS, CDR2 YFSETQ. The CDR3 extends over 14 amino acids. The trim removed 6 bases at V and 2 bases at J, leaving 7 bases unmatched. CDR3 DNA: TGCGCCAGCAAGCCCGGGACAGCCAACTATGGCTACACCTTC. It is translated as CASKPGTANYGYTF.

This chain uses TRBV27 with TRBJ2-7; 7 bases align to TRBD1. Germline trimming cut 5 bases from V and 3 bases from J; bases unmatched to any gene: 7. This CDR3 comprises 14 residues. Per germline, CDR1 MNHEY and CDR2 SMNVEV (reference sequence). CDR3 protein: CASSLRGKSYEQYF. The CDR3 region has the DNA TGTGCCAGCAGTCTCAGGGGGAAAAGCTACGAGCAGTACTTC.

V gene TRBV10-1 combines with J gene TRBJ2-5; possible D gene TRBD2, 5 bases. The germline V gene encodes CDR1 WNHNN and CDR2 SYGVQD (reference sequence). This CDR3 region has 12 residues. V lost 2 bases to trimming and J lost 5 bases, with 6 bases between them. Written as DNA, the CDR3 is TGCGCCAGCAGTGAGGGGAGTGAGACCCAGTACTTC. It yields the protein CASSEGSETQYF.

The chain combines TRBV6-5 with TRBJ2-1; tentatively, D is TRBD1 (5 bases). The germline V and J ends were trimmed by 7 bases and 10 bases, with 20 bases remaining between them. The germline V gene encodes CDR1 MNHEY and CDR2 SVGAGI. The CDR3 has 14 residues. CDR3 nucleotides: TGTGCCAGCAAATTCGGACAACCCAACAGCGAGCAGTTCTTC. Amino acid sequence: CASKFGQPNSEQFF.

The rearrangement uses TRBV3-1 (or the pseudogene TRBV3-2) and TRBJ2-5; TRBD2 agrees at 9 bases. The CDR3 is 18 amino acids. Germline values: CDR1 LGHDT, CDR2 YNNKEL (reference sequence). V dropped 0 bases and J dropped 2; count of bases not matched to a gene: 10. The CDR3 coding sequence is TGTGCCAGCAGCCAAGATTTCTCGGGGCTAGCGGGGCAAGAGACCCAGTACTTC. Translating it yields CASSQDFSGLAGQETQYF.

The rearrangement links TRBV28 to TRBJ1-1, with a possible D match to TRBD1 (5 bases). In germline, CDR1 is MDHEN, CDR2 SYDVKM. This CDR3 region has 13 residues. Trimming removed 4 bases from V and 4 bases from J, with 10 bases in between. The CDR3 nucleotides are TGTGCCAGCAGTTGGGGCCGGAGCACTGAAGCTTTCTTT. Translated, it gives CASSWGRSTEAFF.

V and J are TRBV7-2 and TRBJ2-2; tentative D call: TRBD2 (6 bases). V shed 5 bases and J shed 13 bases, with 14 bases lying between them. The CDR3 consists of 12 residues. Per the germline V gene, CDR1 is SGHTA and CDR2 is FQGNSA. The chain's CDR3 is CASSPPGLGLFF. The CDR3 coding sequence is TGTGCCAGCAGCCCCCCGGGACTCGGGCTGTTTTTT.